What follows is one TCR beta chain and its context. Its binding antigen is unknown. Per-nucleotide qualities are absent, and no much larger clonotype sits a single base away. The CDR3 regions of human TCRbeta chains were analyzed by immunosequencing. From the authors' description of their analysis: Repertoire TCRs were matched against a reference library of SARS-CoV-2-specific TCRs generated with the MIRA antigen-specificity platform. Breadth was defined as the fraction of unique TCRs that were SARS-CoV-2-associated. Depth was defined as the fraction of total T cells that were SARS-CoV-2-associated. Using the MIRA data, each spike-specific TCR was mapped to the spike region that the TCR reacts to and placed in a CD4 or CD8 class. Log10-transformed breadth and depth values were compared by one-way ANOVA with Sidak's multiple comparisons tests. Entries here come from immuneACCESS through TCRdb and include only in-frame sequences with V and J called. Some clones fail to appear in such tables; in the studies checked, an unresolved V gene covers under half of the shortfall, and the cause of the remainder is unknown. V and J calls and clone size come straight from that table; D and trimming were deduced from the DNA. This sample gives about 140,000 clones in total; approximately 92% of them show up just once. The ten top clones hold around 5.1% of the sample.

At the junction V is shortened by 6 bases and J by 4 bases, with 10 bases in between. Reading the germline V gene (reference sequence) gives CDR1 MNHNY and CDR2 SVGAGI. The CDR3 starts with the cysteine, ends with the phenylalanine, and has 13 residues. The CDR3 DNA has 39 bases and is translated from base 1. Reading the label with the study, this specimen's time point is: baseline before first vaccination. Vaccinee samples came from UK trials COV001 and COV002, including a single-blind randomized controlled phase 2/3 trial of AZD1222 (ChAdOx1 nCoV-19) in healthy adults. Trial participant PBMC samples were collected at day 0 and day 28 after the second dose for TCRbeta chain sequencing. The data originate from a study of T cell responses to AZD1222 COVID-19 vaccine (dated by TCRdb to about 2021). A note on the overall study: AZD1222 recipients whose second dose came at about 4 weeks and those whose second dose came at about 12 weeks were combined into one group, since spike-specific TCR depth and breadth did not differ between the two schedules. TCR sequencing was performed for approximately 240 trial participants, of whom about 200 were given two doses of AZD1222 and 26 were given two doses of MenACWY control vaccine. Enrollment into the trials was organized by age into subgroups of 18-55, 56-69 and 70-plus years, and those subgroups contained around 150, 28 and 57 TCR-sequenced participants, respectively. Summary of the overall study and its limitations: Participants were mostly white British, with more females than males. The authors suggested clonal diversity may have been underestimated. Only five or six AZD1222 recipients were SARS-CoV-2 seropositive at baseline, limiting conclusions about previously exposed vaccinees. After two AZD1222 doses, both the breadth and the depth of spike-specific TCRs were significantly higher than at day 0 and than in MenACWY recipients. In the small 56-69-year group, the increase in depth fell short of significance, most likely because of low power. Vaccine-associated CD4 TCRs spanned the whole spike protein, with dominant responses in regions 160-218 and 743-854. Reportedly, almost half of the unique spike-specific TCRs recognized epitopes lying outside the regions that are mutated in the B.1.351 and B.1.1.7 variants. Because no day 14 peak-response samples were available, repertoires were characterized only after the peak T cell response.

The specimen was peripheral blood, collected on day 0 of AZD1222 vaccination. The origin of this receptor is an adult in good health. The sequence links TRBV6-6 to TRBJ1-5; the D region possibly corresponds to TRBD1 (6 bases align). The nucleotide sequence reads as follows: TGTGCCAGCAGACGACAGGCTAATCAGCCCCAGCATTTT. Its translation is CASRRQANQPQHF.